There are many counts of the clone carrying this TCR beta chain. Antigen: not known. Trimming pared 4 bases from V and 9 bases from J, leaving 25 bases between. The germline V gene encodes CDR1 SNHLY and CDR2 FYNNEI. The length of the CDR3 is 17 residues. This sample was included in a study of response to subunit inactivated influenza vaccine. Study-level findings and limits: After each seasonal influenza vaccination, few new T cells are recruited, the authors suggested.

A single record per CDR3 protein comes from TCRdb applying MiXCR to the RT-PCR reads. The sample includes about 700,000 distinct CDR3 sequences, 14% of them seen just once. Sequencing was performed on PBMCs from blood, taken less than 15 days before vaccination. The V gene is TRBV2, the J gene TRBJ2-1; D may correspond to TRBD1 or TRBD2 (6 bases each). The TCR comes from a man between 50 and 59 years old who received an inactivated influenza vaccine. The CDR3 protein is CASSVLRGSGQAGEQFF. CDR3 nucleotide sequence: TGTGCCAGCAGTGTCCTCAGGGGTAGCGGCCAGGCGGGTGAGCAGTTCTTC.